This is a list of T cell receptor beta chains from one sample in a study of blood T cells in healthy people across ages. TCRdb processed the 5' RACE reads anew with MiXCR; each CDR3 protein has one entry. In the table there are roughly 730,000 distinct CDR3 sequences, roughly three fifths of which are singletons. Sequencing was carried out using blood. These receptors were collected from a man aged 40-55 years in good health. The CDR3 runs from the conserved cysteine through the conserved F or W. The order of the fields is clone size, D gene, V gene, J gene, CDR3 protein, CDR3 DNA. A D gene is named only where the DNA matches it firmly. Expanded clones are given a class, and other clones once, few, many or no size at all.

-	-	TRBV29-1	TRBJ2-7	CSAGGGEQYF	TGCAGCGCCGGAGGCGGAGAGCAGTACTTC
-	TRBD1	TRBV20-1	TRBJ1-6	CSASTGQGINSPLHF	TGCAGTGCTAGCACGGGACAGGGAATTAATTCACCCCTCCACTTT
-	-	TRBV20-1	TRBJ2-7	CSARGPQSQGGTTYEQYF	TGCAGTGCTAGAGGACCCCAATCACAGGGGGGGACTACCTACGAGCAGTACTTC
many	-	TRBV4-2	TRBJ2-2	CASSQDSNTGELFF	TGTGCCAGCAGCCAAGATAGCAACACCGGGGAGCTGTTTTTT
-	TRBD2	TRBV5-4	TRBJ2-7	CASSLGSGAPYEQYF	TGTGCCAGCAGCTTGGGGAGCGGGGCACCCTACGAGCAGTACTTC
-	TRBD2	TRBV7-7	TRBJ2-3	CASSVSGTGDTQYF	TGTGCCAGCAGCGTTAGCGGGACTGGAGATACGCAGTATTTT
-	-	TRBV27	TRBJ2-5	CASSLRADSRETQYF	TGTGCCAGCAGTTTAAGAGCGGATTCGAGGGAGACCCAGTACTTC
once	-	TRBV20-1	TRBJ2-5	CSTRLPGLGETQYF	TGCAGTACCCGACTGCCGGGACTCGGAGAGACCCAGTACTTC
-	-	TRBV10-3	TRBJ1-2	CAVAGTPNYGYTF	TGTGCCGTCGCCGGGACACCGAACTATGGCTACACCTTC
-	-	TRBV3-1	TRBJ2-5	CASSQGGGEGSTQYF	TGTGCCAGCAGCCAGGGTGGCGGGGAAGGGTCGACCCAGTACTTC
-	-	TRBV7-2	TRBJ1-3	CASSLRSGGNTIYF	TGTGCCAGCAGCTTAAGGTCGGGCGGAAACACCATATATTTT
-	-	TRBV5-1	TRBJ2-2	CASSLAVAAPPEGGELFF	TGCGCCAGCAGCTTGGCGGTAGCGGCCCCACCAGAGGGCGGGGAGCTGTTTTTT
-	TRBD1	TRBV5-1	TRBJ1-2	CASSLEGQGFMGYGYTF	TGCGCCAGCAGCTTGGAAGGACAGGGGTTCATGGGCTATGGCTACACCTTC
-	TRBD1	TRBV7-9	TRBJ1-2	CASSLGQGSHYGYTF	TGTGCCAGCAGCTTAGGACAGGGAAGTCACTATGGCTACACCTTC
-	TRBD2	TRBV3-1	TRBJ2-3	CASSQDVGAGTSTDTQYF	TGTGCCAGCAGCCAAGACGTCGGAGCGGGGACTAGCACAGATACGCAGTATTTT
-	TRBD1	TRBV29-1	TRBJ1-2	CSVAGQKDFYGYTF	TGCAGCGTTGCGGGACAGAAGGATTTCTATGGCTACACCTTC
-	TRBD1	TRBV20-1	TRBJ1-6	CSARGGQGHSPLHF	TGCAGTGCTAGAGGGGGACAGGGGCATTCACCCCTCCACTTT
-	-	TRBV4-3	TRBJ2-7	CASSHWGGEQYF	TGCGCCAGCAGCCATTGGGGAGGCGAGCAGTACTTC
-	-	TRBV7-8	TRBJ2-3	CASTLGVTDTQYF	TGTGCCAGCACCCTAGGGGTCACAGATACGCAGTATTTT
-	-	TRBV11-2	TRBJ1-4	CASRESEKLFF	TGTGCCAGCAGGGAAAGCGAAAAACTGTTTTTT
few	TRBD1	TRBV5-1	TRBJ2-3	CASSRDRPTDTQYF	TGCGCCAGCAGCCGGGACAGGCCAACAGATACGCAGTATTTT
-	-	TRBV29-1	TRBJ1-5	CSVKGQHNQPQHF	TGCAGCGTGAAAGGACAGCACAATCAGCCCCAGCATTTT
-	-	TRBV13	TRBJ1-1	CASSARGHTEAFF	TGTGCCAGCAGCGCGCGGGGGCACACTGAAGCTTTCTTT
-	TRBD2	TRBV9	TRBJ2-1	CASSVSGGYNEQFF	TGTGCCAGCAGCGTATCGGGGGGATACAATGAGCAGTTCTTC
many	TRBD1	TRBV25-1	TRBJ1-2	CASSDQGVYGYTF	TGTGCCAGCAGTGATCAGGGGGTGTACGGCTACACCTTC
few	-	TRBV27	TRBJ2-7	CASSLLANPGIGVTYEQYF	TGTGCCAGCAGTTTACTCGCGAACCCAGGGATTGGGGTGACATACGAGCAGTACTTC
few	-	TRBV3-1	TRBJ1-2	CASSQDLWEGRNYGYTF	TGTGCCAGCAGCCAAGATCTCTGGGAAGGTCGTAACTATGGCTACACCTTC
-	-	TRBV6-2/TRBV6-3	TRBJ1-1	CASRAPGHMNTEAFF	TGTGCCAGCAGGGCACCGGGACATATGAACACTGAAGCTTTCTTT
-	-	TRBV7-2	TRBJ1-4	CASSLLGAGKGKLFF	TGTGCCAGCAGCTTACTTGGGGCAGGGAAAGGAAAACTGTTTTTT
-	TRBD2	TRBV6-6	TRBJ2-3	CASSPFDGGSDTQYF	TGTGCCAGCAGTCCCTTTGACGGGGGGTCGGATACGCAGTATTTT
-	-	TRBV6-4	TRBJ2-2	CASRVQNTGELFF	TGTGCCAGCAGAGTACAGAACACCGGGGAGCTGTTTTTT
-	-	TRBV19	TRBJ2-5	CASKDPYQETQYF	TGTGCCAGTAAGGACCCGTACCAAGAGACCCAGTACTTC
-	-	TRBV7-9	TRBJ1-2	CASGRGSAFYGYTF	TGTGCCAGCGGCCGAGGGTCAGCGTTCTATGGCTACACCTTC
-	TRBD1	TRBV7-9	TRBJ1-1	CASSPWTGVSTEAFF	TGTGCCAGCAGCCCGTGGACAGGGGTGAGCACTGAAGCTTTCTTT
-	TRBD1	TRBV6-2/TRBV6-3	TRBJ2-6	CASSSLTGGGLSGANVLTF	TGTGCCAGCAGTTCTCTAACAGGGGGCGGCCTCTCTGGGGCCAACGTCCTGACTTTC
-	-	TRBV7-2	TRBJ1-2	CASTTDRDYGYTF	TGTGCCAGCACTACCGACAGAGACTATGGCTACACCTTC
few	-	TRBV4-3	TRBJ2-6	CASSQDSRGAGANVLTF	TGCGCCAGCAGCCAAGATTCAAGGGGCGCCGGGGCCAACGTCCTGACTTTC
many	TRBD1	TRBV10-3	TRBJ2-7	CATSTFYTWDRVNPFYEQYF	TGTGCCACCTCCACTTTTTATACGTGGGACAGGGTAAACCCTTTCTACGAGCAGTACTTC
-	-	TRBV3-1	TRBJ2-7	CASSLRHRDTEGYYEQYF	TGTGCCAGCAGCCTTCGACACAGGGATACGGAGGGATACTACGAGCAGTACTTC
-	TRBD2	TRBV19	TRBJ2-1	CASSISASGYSEQFF	TGTGCCAGTAGTATTAGCGCTAGCGGATACAGTGAGCAGTTCTTC